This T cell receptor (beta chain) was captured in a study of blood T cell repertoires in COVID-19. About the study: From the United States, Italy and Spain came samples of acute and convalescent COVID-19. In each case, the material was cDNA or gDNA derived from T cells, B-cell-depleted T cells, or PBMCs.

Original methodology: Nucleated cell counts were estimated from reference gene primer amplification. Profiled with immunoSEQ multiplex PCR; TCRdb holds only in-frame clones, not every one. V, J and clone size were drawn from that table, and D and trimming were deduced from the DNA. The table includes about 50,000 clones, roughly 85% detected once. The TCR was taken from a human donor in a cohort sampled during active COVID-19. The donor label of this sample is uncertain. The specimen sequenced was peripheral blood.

CDR3 sequence: CASSAGQGFTEQFF. CDR3 bases: TGTGCCAGCTCCGCCGGACAGGGCTTCACTGAGCAGTTCTTC. The J gene is TRBJ2-1, the V gene TRBV6-5; 8 positions agree with TRBD1. The CDR3 runs to 14 residues. The junction had 12 bases not matched to a gene; V was cut back by 8 bases and J by 9 bases. Germline CDR1 and CDR2: MNHEY and SVGAGI.